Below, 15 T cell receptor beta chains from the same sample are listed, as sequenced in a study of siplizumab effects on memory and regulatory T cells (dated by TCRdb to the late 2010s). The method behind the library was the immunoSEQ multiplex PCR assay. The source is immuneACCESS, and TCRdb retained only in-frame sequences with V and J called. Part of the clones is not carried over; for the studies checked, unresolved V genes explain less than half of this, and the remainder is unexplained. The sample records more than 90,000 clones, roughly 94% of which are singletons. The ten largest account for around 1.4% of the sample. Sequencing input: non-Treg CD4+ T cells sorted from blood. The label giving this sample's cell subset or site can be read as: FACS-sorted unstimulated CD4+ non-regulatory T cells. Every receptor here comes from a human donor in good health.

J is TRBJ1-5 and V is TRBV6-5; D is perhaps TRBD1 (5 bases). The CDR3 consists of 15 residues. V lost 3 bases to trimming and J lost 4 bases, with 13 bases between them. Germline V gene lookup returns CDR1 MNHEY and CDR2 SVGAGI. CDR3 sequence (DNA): TGTGCCAGCAGTTATTCCAGGGTTGGAAATCAGCCCCAGCATTTT. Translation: CASSYSRVGNQPQHF.

CDR3 nucleotide sequence: TGTGCCAGCAGCTTCACCCAGGGGGCTTACGAGCAGTACTTC. It codes for CASSFTQGAYEQYF. The chain combines TRBV7-9 with TRBJ2-7; 8 bases are shared with TRBD1. V lost 3 bases and J lost 4; bases outside the gene matches: 5. This CDR3 is 14 amino acids long. The germline V gene encodes CDR1 SEHNR and CDR2 FQNEAQ (reference sequence).

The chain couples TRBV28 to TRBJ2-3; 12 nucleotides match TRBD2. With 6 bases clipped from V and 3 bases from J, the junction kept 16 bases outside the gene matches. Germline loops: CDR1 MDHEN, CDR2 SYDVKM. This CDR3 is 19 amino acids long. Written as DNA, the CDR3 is TGTGCCAGCAGACGATATCGGGCTAGCGGGAGGGCTGGGACAGATACGCAGTATTTT. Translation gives CASRRYRASGRAGTDTQYF.

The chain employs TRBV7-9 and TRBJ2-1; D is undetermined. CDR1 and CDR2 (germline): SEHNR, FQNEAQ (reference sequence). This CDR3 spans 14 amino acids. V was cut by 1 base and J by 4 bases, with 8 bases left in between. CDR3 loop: CASSLGARYNEQFF. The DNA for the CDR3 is TGTGCCAGCAGCTTAGGTGCTAGATACAATGAGCAGTTCTTC.

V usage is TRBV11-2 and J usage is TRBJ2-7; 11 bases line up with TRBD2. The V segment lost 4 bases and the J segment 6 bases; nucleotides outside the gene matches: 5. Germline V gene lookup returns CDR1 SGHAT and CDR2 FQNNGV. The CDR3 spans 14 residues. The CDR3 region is CASSYSGRAAEQYF. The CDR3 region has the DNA TGTGCCAGCAGCTATAGCGGGAGGGCCGCCGAGCAGTACTTC. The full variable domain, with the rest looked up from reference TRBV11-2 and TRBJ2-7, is EAGVAQSPRYKIIEKRQSVAFWCNPISGHATLYWYQQILGQGPKLLIQFQNNGVVDDSQLPKDRFSAERLKGVDSTLKIQPAKLEDSAVYLCASSYSGRAAEQYFGPGTRLTVT.

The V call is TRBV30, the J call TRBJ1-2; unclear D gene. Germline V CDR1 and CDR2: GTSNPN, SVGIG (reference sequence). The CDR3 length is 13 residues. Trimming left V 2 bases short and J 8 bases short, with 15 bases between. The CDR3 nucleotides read TGTGCCTGGAGTCCGGCATACCAACGGGGCTACACCTTC. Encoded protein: CAWSPAYQRGYTF.

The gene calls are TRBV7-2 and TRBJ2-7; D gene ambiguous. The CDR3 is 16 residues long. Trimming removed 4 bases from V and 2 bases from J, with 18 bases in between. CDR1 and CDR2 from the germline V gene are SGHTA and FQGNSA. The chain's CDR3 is CASSSLSALETYEQYF. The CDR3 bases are TGTGCCAGCAGCTCATTATCCGCGCTCGAAACCTACGAGCAGTACTTC.

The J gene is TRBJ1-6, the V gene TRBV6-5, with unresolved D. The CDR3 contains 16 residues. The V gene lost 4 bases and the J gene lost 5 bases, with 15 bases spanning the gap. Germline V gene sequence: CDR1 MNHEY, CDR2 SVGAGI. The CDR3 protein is CASSSPRAGNNSPLHF. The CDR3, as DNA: TGTGCCAGCAGTTCCCCGAGGGCTGGAAATAATTCACCCCTCCACTTT.

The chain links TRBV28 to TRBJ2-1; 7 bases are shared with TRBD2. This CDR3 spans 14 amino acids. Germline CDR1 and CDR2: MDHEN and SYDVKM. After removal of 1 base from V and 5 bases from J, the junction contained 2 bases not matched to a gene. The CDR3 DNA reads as TGTGCCAGCAGTTTATCTGCGGGAGACAATGAGCAGTTCTTC. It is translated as CASSLSAGDNEQFF.

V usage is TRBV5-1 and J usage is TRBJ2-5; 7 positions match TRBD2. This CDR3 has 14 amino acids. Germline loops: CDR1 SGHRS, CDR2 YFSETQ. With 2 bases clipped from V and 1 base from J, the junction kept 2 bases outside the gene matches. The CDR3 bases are TGCGCCAGCAGCTTAGGACTAGGCCAAGAGACCCAGTACTTC. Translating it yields CASSLGLGQETQYF.

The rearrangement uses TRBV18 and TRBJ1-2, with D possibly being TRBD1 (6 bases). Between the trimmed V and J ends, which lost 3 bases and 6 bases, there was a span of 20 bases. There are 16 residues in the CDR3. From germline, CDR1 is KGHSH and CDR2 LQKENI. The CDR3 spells CASSPLPPKGGHGYTF. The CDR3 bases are TGTGCCAGCTCACCCTTGCCACCGAAGGGGGGGCATGGCTACACCTTC.

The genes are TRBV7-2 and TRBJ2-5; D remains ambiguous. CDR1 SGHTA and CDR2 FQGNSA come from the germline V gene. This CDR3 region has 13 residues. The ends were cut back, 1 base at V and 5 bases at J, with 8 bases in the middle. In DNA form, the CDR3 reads TGTGCCAGCAGCTTAGAAATTATGGAGACCCAGTACTTC. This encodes CASSLEIMETQYF.

In DNA, the CDR3 is TGTGCCAGTAGTCCTCGGGGAGGGTCCGATGAGCAGTTCTTC. This encodes CASSPRGGSDEQFF. The V call is TRBV19, the J call TRBJ2-1; 7 positions agree with TRBD2. V trimming: 5 bases; J trimming: 8 bases; junction bases outside the gene matches: 9. This CDR3 region has 14 residues. Germline values: CDR1 LNHDA, CDR2 SQIVND (reference sequence). The variable domain in full, completed from reference TRBV19 and TRBJ2-1, reads DGGITQSPKYLFRKEGQNVTLSCEQNLNHDAMYWYRQDPGQGLRLIYYSQIVNDFQKGDIAEGYSVSREKKESFPLTVTSAQKNPTAFYLCASSPRGGSDEQFFGPGTRLTVL.

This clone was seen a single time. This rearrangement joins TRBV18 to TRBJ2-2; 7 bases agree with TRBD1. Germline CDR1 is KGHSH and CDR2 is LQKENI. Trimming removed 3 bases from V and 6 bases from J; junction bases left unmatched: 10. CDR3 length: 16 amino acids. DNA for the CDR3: TGTGCCAGCTCACCTTGGACAGGCCGGACATCCGGGGAGCTGTTTTTT. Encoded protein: CASSPWTGRTSGELFF. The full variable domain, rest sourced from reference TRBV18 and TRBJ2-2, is NAGVMQNPRHLVRRRGQEARLRCSPMKGHSHVYWYRQLPEEGLKFMVYLQKENIIDESGMPKERFSAEFPKEGPSILRIQQVVRGDSAAYFCASSPWTGRTSGELFFGEGSRLTVL.

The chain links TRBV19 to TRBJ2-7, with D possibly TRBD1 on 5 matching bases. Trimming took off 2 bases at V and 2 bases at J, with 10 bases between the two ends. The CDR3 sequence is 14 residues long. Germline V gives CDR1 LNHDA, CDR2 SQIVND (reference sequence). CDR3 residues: CASSITGLPYEQYF. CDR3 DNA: TGTGCCAGTAGTATAACAGGATTGCCCTACGAGCAGTACTTC.